The next 22 T cell receptor beta chains were all read from a single sample in a study of regulatory T cells in long-lasting Graves disease. As to time point: persistent/refractory GD, antithyroid drugs over 5 years with positive TRAb. The TCR library used RNA extracted from PBMCs. Through Arm-PCR of CDR3 regions and iRepertoire HTBI primers, TCR beta libraries were built. Each CDR3 protein is one row after TCRdb ran MiXCR on the multiplex PCR reads. The sample has about 470,000 distinct CDR3 sequences; less than 25% are singletons. The sequencing here drew on peripheral blood mononuclear cells (PBMCs), taken when the disease was refractory, from a patient treated with antithyroid drugs. The origin of the receptors is a female donor with Graves disease.

This clonotype was counted only a few times. The rearrangement joins TRBV29-1 to TRBJ2-7; D may be TRBD1 or TRBD2 (5 bases each). The V end was cut by 3 bases, the J end by 2 bases, with 11 bases between. CDR1 is SQVTM and CDR2 is ANQGSEA in the germline V gene. The CDR3 has 13 amino acids. CDR3 nucleotides: TGCAGCGTTGATTTTGGGGGAACCTACGAGCAGTACTTC. Its translation is CSVDFGGTYEQYF.

This clonotype came up a few times. This may be a read error: a much more frequent sequence differs by one nucleotide. The chain recombines TRBV6-1 with TRBJ1-1; 7 nucleotides line up with TRBD1. Trimming cost V 8 bases and J 3 bases; bases outside gene matches: 12. The V gene's germline CDR1 is MNHNS and CDR2 SASEGT. The CDR3 has 15 residues. The CDR3: CASLTGAEGYTEAFF. CDR3 bases: TGTGCCAGCTTAACAGGGGCCGAGGGGTACACTGAAGCTTTCTTT.

This clonotype was seen a few times. The chain combines TRBV11-2 with TRBJ1-5, with no clear D. The germline V gene has CDR1 SGHAT and CDR2 FQNNGV. CDR3 length: 14 amino acids. V dropped 5 bases and J dropped 6 bases, with 14 bases sitting between them. The CDR3 nucleotides are TGTGCCAGCAGCCCTTTGGGTAGGAGTCAGCCCCAGCATTTT. It is translated as CASSPLGRSQPQHF.

This clonotype was observed a few times. This may be a read error, as it is one base from a much larger clone. This rearrangement joins TRBV6-9 to TRBJ2-7; unclear D gene. CDR1 is MNHGY, CDR2 SVAAGI, per germline. The CDR3 contains 12 residues. CDR3 DNA sequence: TGTGCCGGCAGTTATGACTCCTACGAGCAGTACTTC. This codes for CAGSYDSYEQYF.

The chain combines TRBV27 with TRBJ2-7, with a possible D match to TRBD2 (6 bases). Between the trimmed V and J ends, which lost 5 bases and 4 bases, there was a span of 18 bases. The CDR3 is 15 amino acids. The germline V gene encodes CDR1 MNHEY and CDR2 SMNVEV (reference sequence). CDR3 in amino acids: CASSPSLGAGYEQYF. For the CDR3, the DNA is TGTGCCAGCAGTCCCTCCCTAGGTGCGGGGTACGAGCAGTACTTC.

This clonotype was seen many times. One end of the junction varies from germline; a read error may be responsible. The chain combines TRBV7-9 with TRBJ1-2, with 10 bases fitting TRBD1. CDR1 is SEHNR, CDR2 FQNEAQ, per germline (reference sequence). The CDR3 is 13 residues long. The chain's CDR3 is CASSLGTGDGYTF. Here the CDR3 DNA reads TGTGCCAGCAGTTTAGGGACAGGGGATGGCTACACCTTC.

This clonotype has a handful of counts. CDR3 coding DNA: TGTGCCAGCAAAGGGATGACAGGGGTGAGTGGGCAGTACTTC. Protein: CASKGMTGVSGQYF. The chain joins TRBV6-1 to TRBJ2-7; TRBD1 matches 8 bases. The CDR3 length is 14 residues. With V trimmed by 7 bases and J by 9 bases, 14 bases remained unmatched. Germline loops: CDR1 MNHNS, CDR2 SASEGT.

This clonotype occurred a few times. The rearrangement joins TRBV27 to TRBJ2-7; D is possibly TRBD1 (5 bases). The CDR3 has 15 residues. Trimming left V 3 bases short and J 0 bases short, with 12 bases between. CDR1 and CDR2 from the germline V gene are MNHEY and SMNVEV (reference sequence). The DNA for the CDR3 is TGTGCCAGCAGTTTTAACGCAGGGCACTCCTACGAGCAGTACTTC. Residues: CASSFNAGHSYEQYF.

With respect to this clonotype: A much bigger clone sits one base away, suggesting this may be a read error. The CDR3 is CSAEGGRAEGTQYF. CDR3 nucleotides: TGCAGCGCCGAAGGCGGGAGGGCCGAAGGGACCCAGTACTTC. The chain uses TRBV29-1 and TRBJ2-5, with TRBD2 matching over 9 bases. With 7 bases clipped from V and 7 bases from J, the junction kept 13 bases outside the gene matches. The germline gives CDR1 SQVTM, CDR2 ANQGSEA. CDR3 length equals 14 residues.

Concerning this clonotype itself: Only one base separates this from a far larger clonotype, so it likely reflects a read error. This chain joins TRBV11-3 and TRBJ2-5; D remains unclear. V was cut by 8 bases and J by 2 bases, with 15 bases left in between. This CDR3 comprises 14 residues. CDR1 and CDR2 from the germline V gene are SGHNT and YENEEA. CDR3 DNA: TGTGCCAGCGGTCCCCCCGAACCTCAAGAGACCCAGTACTTC. Its translation is CASGPPEPQETQYF.

The genes are TRBV12-3 or TRBV12-4 and TRBJ2-3; D is possibly TRBD1 (5 bases). The CDR3 extends over 15 amino acids. Between the trimmed V and J ends, which lost 7 bases and 1 base, there was a span of 15 bases. The CDR3 region has the DNA TGTGCCAGCAATGCCCAGGGTTCAGGCACAGATACGCAGTATTTT. It translates to CASNAQGSGTDTQYF.

The chain is built from TRBV6-2 or TRBV6-3 and TRBJ2-1, with D perhaps TRBD2 (5 bases). Trimming removed 4 bases at V and 6 bases at J, with 7 bases between. Germline assignment: CDR1 MNHEY and CDR2 SVGEGT. The CDR3 has 12 residues. CDR3 nucleotide sequence: TGTGCCAGCAGTTCTAGCCCCAATGAGCAGTTCTTC. Its protein is CASSSSPNEQFF.

The rearrangement uses TRBV7-9 and TRBJ1-3; D call uncertain. Trimming shortened V by 5 bases and J by 3 bases, and 14 bases separated the two germline ends. CDR1 SEHNR and CDR2 FQNEAQ come from the germline V gene (reference sequence). This CDR3 comprises 15 residues. In DNA, the CDR3 is TGTGCCAGCAGCCCCCCCAGATCGAGTGGAAACACCATATATTTT. Translated, it gives CASSPPRSSGNTIYF.

Ten or more counts support this clonotype. The chain is built from TRBV5-6 and TRBJ2-7; D is ambiguous. V was trimmed by 4 bases and J by 5 bases, leaving 16 bases between them. Germline V gene lookup returns CDR1 SGHDT and CDR2 YYEEEE. The CDR3 spans 14 residues. CDR3 sequence: CASSPGPFQDEQYF. The CDR3 DNA is TGTGCCAGCAGCCCAGGCCCTTTTCAGGACGAGCAGTACTTC.

The rearrangement links TRBV15 to TRBJ2-7; no reliable D call. V lost 1 base and J 3 bases, leaving 7 bases between the germline ends. In germline, CDR1 is LNHNV, CDR2 YYDKDF (reference sequence). This CDR3 has 13 residues. The CDR3 bases are TGTGCCACCAGCAGAGTGGGGAACTACGAGCAGTACTTC. Translating it yields CATSRVGNYEQYF.

This clonotype was observed many times. The J gene is TRBJ2-4, the V gene TRBV28; D tentatively reads TRBD1 or TRBD2 (6 bases each). Per germline, CDR1 MDHEN and CDR2 SYDVKM. The CDR3 runs 14 residues. V dropped 3 bases and J dropped 8 bases, with 14 bases sitting between them. The CDR3 region is CASSFFGGQDIQYF. The DNA for the CDR3 is TGTGCCAGCAGTTTTTTCGGGGGCCAAGACATTCAGTACTTC.

This chain joins TRBV25-1 and TRBJ2-7, with 7 bases fitting TRBD2. Germline values: CDR1 MGHDK, CDR2 SYGVNS. Germline trimming cut 1 base from V and 12 bases from J; bases unmatched to any gene: 12. CDR3 length: 14 residues. The CDR3 DNA is TGTGCCAGCAGTGAATCTCGGGGAGGGAGTTATCGGTACTTC. This codes for CASSESRGGSYRYF.

V and J are TRBV5-1 and TRBJ2-7; D ambiguous. CDR3 length: 14 amino acids. Trimming shortened V by 3 bases and J by 0 bases, and 10 bases separated the two germline ends. Germline lookup yields CDR1 SGHRS and CDR2 YFSETQ. CDR3 sequence: CASSSSGASYEQYF. The CDR3 coding sequence is TGCGCCAGCAGCTCGTCCGGTGCCTCCTACGAGCAGTACTTC.

V and J are TRBV3-1 and TRBJ2-3; no clear D gene. V lost 4 bases and J lost 0, with 17 bases in between. Germline V gene sequence: CDR1 LGHDT, CDR2 YNNKEL (reference sequence). This CDR3 has 17 amino acids. This CDR3 reads CASSLAGEQSSTDTQYF. CDR3 DNA: TGTGCCAGCAGCCTCGCCGGCGAACAAAGTAGCACAGATACGCAGTATTTT.

The V and J genes are TRBV30 and TRBJ2-5, with 11 bases aligning to TRBD2. Germline V gene data show CDR1 as GTSNPN and CDR2 as SVGIG (reference sequence). Unmatched junction bases numbered 7, after V lost 2 bases and J lost 5 bases. This CDR3 has 15 amino acids. The DNA for the CDR3 is TGTGCCTGGAGTATCTTAGCGGGAGGGCGGGAGACCCAGTACTTC. This encodes CAWSILAGGRETQYF.

The CDR3 DNA reads TGTGCCATCAGTGACCCCGCACGGAGCACAGATACGCAGTATTTT. Translation: CAISDPARSTDTQYF. The chain recombines TRBV10-3 with TRBJ2-3; D gene uncertain. The CDR3 length is 15 residues. Germline loops: CDR1 ENHRY, CDR2 SYGVKD. V dropped 3 bases and J dropped 0 bases, with 10 bases sitting between them.

The J gene is TRBJ2-7, the V gene TRBV7-2; 7 nucleotides match TRBD1. CDR3 length equals 15 residues. Germline lookup yields CDR1 SGHTA and CDR2 FQGNSA. J was trimmed by 3 bases and V by 2 bases; bases with no gene match: 7. The CDR3 DNA sequence: TGTGCCAGCAGCTTATCCACAGGGGTTGGCTACGAGCAGTACTTC. Translation gives CASSLSTGVGYEQYF.